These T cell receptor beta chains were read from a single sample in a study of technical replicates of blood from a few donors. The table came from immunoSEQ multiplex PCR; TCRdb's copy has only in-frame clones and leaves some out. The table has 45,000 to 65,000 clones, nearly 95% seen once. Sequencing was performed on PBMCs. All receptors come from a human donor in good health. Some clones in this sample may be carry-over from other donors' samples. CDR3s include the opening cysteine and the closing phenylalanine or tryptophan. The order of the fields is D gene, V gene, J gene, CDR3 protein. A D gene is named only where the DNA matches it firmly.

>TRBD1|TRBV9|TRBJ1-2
CASSLRQGGHGYTF
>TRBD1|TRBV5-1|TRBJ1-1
CASGSTGAEAFF
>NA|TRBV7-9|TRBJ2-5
CASSRYKQGPGETQYF
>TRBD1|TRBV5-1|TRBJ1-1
CASSSGQMNTEAFF
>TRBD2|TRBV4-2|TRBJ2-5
CASSLGTSGGIQYF
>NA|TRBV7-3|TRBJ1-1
CASSFVTVNTEAFF
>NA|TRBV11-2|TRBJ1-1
CASSQEGGRNTEAFF
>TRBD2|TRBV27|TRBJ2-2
CASSRTSGAHTGELFF
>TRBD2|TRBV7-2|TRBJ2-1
CASSLSGTSDNEQFF
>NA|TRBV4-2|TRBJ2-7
CASSQGRDSSYEQYF
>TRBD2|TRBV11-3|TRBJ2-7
CASSPRTSGANEQYF
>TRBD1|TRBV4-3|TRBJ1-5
CASSQDRTGRRPQHF
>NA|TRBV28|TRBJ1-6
CASSPVGDNSPLHF
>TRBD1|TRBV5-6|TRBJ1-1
CASRRTGKNTEAFF
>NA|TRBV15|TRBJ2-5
CATLIHQETQYF
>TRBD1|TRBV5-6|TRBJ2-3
CASSLRTGATDTQYF
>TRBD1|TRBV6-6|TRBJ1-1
CASSGQGLNTEAFF